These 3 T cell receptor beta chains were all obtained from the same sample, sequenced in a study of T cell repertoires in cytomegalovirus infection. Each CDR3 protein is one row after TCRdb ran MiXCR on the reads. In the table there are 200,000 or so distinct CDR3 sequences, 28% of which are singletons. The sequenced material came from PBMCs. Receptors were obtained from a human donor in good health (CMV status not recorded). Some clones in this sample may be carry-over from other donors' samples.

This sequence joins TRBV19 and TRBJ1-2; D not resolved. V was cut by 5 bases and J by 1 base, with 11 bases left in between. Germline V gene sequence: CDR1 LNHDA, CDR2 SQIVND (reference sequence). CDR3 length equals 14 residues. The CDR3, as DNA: TGTGCCAGTAGTGGAGCCGGTAGTAACTATGGCTACACCTTC. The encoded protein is CASSGAGSNYGYTF.

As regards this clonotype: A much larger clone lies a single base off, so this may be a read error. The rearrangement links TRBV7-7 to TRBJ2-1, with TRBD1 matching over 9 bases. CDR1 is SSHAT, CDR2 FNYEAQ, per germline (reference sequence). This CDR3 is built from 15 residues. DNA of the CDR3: TGTGCTAACAGCCCATGGACAGGGGTGAGTGGTGAGCAGTTCTTC. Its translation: CANSPWTGVSGEQFF.

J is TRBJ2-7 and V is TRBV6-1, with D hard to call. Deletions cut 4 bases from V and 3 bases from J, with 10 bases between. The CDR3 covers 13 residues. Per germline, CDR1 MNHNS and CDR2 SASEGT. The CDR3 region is CASSVNGFYEQYF. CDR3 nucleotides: TGTGCCAGCAGTGTAAACGGATTCTACGAGCAGTACTTC.